Described below is a single T cell receptor beta chain sequence and its context. Sequencing used immunoSEQ multiplex PCR; TCRdb keeps in-frame clones, though not all of them. The sample has approximately 99,000 clones; about 82% are singletons. This CDR3 has 13 residues. Between the trimmed V and J ends, which lost 3 bases and 1 base, there was a span of 9 bases. Per germline, CDR1 DFQATT and CDR2 SNEGSKA (reference sequence). The sample originates from a study of blood T cell repertoires in COVID-19. The V and J genes are TRBV20-1 and TRBJ2-5; D is unclear. The source material was peripheral blood. The source is a woman aged 55-70 years in a cohort sampled during active or convalescent COVID-19. CDR3 nucleotide sequence: TGCAGTGCTAGTGGTCAGGCCCAAGAGACCCAGTACTTC. This codes for CSASGQAQETQYF.